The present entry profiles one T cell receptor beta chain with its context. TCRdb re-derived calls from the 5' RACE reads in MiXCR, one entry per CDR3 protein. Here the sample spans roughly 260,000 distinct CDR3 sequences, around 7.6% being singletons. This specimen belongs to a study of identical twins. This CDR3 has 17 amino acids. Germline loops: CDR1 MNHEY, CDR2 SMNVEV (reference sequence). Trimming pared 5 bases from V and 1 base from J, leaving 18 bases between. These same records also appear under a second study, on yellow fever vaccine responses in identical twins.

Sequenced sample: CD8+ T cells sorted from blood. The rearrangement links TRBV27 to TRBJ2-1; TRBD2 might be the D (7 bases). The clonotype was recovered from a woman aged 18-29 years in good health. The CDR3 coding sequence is TGTGCCAGCAGTCGAAGCGAAGGGGGGGGGTCCTACAATGAGCAGTTCTTC. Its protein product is CASSRSEGGGSYNEQFF.